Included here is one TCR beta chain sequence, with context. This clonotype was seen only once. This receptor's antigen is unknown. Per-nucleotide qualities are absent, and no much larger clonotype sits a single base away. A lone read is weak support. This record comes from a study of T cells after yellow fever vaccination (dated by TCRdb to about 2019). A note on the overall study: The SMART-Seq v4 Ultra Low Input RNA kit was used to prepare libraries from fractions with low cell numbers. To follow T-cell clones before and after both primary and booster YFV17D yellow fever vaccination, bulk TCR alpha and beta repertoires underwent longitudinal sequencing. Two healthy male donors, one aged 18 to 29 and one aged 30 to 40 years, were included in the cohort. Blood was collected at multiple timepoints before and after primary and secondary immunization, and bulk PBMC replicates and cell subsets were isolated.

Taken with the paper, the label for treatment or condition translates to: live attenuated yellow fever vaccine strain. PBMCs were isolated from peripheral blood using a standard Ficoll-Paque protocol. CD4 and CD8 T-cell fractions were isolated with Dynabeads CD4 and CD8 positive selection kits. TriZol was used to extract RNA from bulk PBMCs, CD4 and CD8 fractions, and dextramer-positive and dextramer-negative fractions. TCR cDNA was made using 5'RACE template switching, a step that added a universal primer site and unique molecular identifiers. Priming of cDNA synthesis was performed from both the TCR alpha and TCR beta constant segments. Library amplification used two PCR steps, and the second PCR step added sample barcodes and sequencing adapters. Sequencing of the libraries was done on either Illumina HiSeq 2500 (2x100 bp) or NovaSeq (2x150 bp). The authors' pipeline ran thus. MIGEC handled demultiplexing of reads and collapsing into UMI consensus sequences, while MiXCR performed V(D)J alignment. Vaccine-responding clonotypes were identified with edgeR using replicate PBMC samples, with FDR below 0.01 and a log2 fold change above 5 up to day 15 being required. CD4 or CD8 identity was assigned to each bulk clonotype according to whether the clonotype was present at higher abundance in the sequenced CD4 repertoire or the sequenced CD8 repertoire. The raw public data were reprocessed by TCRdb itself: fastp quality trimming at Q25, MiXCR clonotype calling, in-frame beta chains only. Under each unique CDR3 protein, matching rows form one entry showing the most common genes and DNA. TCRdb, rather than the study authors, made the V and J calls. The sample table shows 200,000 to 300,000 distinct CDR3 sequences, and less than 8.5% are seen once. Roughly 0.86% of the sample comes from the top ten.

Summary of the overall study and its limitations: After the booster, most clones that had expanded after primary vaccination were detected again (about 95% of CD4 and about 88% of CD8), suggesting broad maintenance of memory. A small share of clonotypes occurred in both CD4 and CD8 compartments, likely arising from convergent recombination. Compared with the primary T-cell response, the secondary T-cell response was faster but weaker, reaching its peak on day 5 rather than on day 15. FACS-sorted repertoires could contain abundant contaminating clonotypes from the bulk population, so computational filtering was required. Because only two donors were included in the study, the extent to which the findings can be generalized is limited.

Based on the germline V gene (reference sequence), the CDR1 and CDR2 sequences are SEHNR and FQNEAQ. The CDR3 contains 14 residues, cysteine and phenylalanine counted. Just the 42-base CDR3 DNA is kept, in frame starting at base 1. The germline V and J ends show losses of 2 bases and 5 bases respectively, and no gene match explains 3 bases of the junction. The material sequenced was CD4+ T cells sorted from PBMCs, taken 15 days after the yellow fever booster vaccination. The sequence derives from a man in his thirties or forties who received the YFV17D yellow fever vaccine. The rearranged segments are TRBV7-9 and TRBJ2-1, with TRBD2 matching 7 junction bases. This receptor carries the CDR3 CASSLTGGNNEQFF. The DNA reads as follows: TGTGCCAGCAGCTTAACGGGAGGCAACAATGAGCAGTTCTTC.